The clone carrying this TCR beta chain has only a few counts. The antigen is unknown. As it was prepared, the TCRbeta library received unique molecular identifiers. TCRdb recomputed calls from the PCR reads with MiXCR, one row per CDR3 protein. The sample yields about 200,000 distinct CDR3 sequences, approximately 6.9% seen once. The data derive from a study of T-cell reconstitution after alpha-beta-depleted transplantation in children. V dropped 1 base and J dropped 5 bases, with 9 bases sitting between them. The germline V gene encodes CDR1 SGHRS and CDR2 YFSETQ. The CDR3 has 13 amino acids. General study findings and limits: The authors attributed T-cell counts and diversity one year after transplant mostly to newly produced T cells.

This clonotype originated in a boy aged 2 to 10 with acute lymphoblastic leukemia, due to receive a stem cell transplant. The input for sequencing was PBMCs, taken before TCRalphabeta/CD19-depleted stem cell transplant. V and J are TRBV5-1 and TRBJ1-1; D unresolved. The CDR3 DNA reads as TGCGCCAGCAGCTTGTACGGGGTGACTGAAGCTTTCTTT. This gives the protein CASSLYGVTEAFF.